One sample yielded the 15 T cell receptor beta chains listed below, sequenced in a study of cytomegalovirus exposure and HLA in healthy donors. Sequenced by immunoSEQ multiplex PCR; TCRdb stores in-frame clones only, minus some. The top ten hold less than 9.5% of the sample, which has roughly 45,000 clones, nearly 95% seen once. The sample comprised PBMCs. Every receptor here comes from a woman aged 18-30 years in good health and CMV-seropositive.

This clone has only one observation. This sequence joins TRBV6-1 and TRBJ2-7; TRBD2 aligns across 7 bases. The CDR3 covers 15 residues. After removal of 4 bases from V and 0 bases from J, the junction contained 6 bases not matched to a gene. Germline CDR1 is MNHNS and CDR2 is SASEGT. The CDR3: CASSGSGASSYEQYF. CDR3 DNA: TGTGCCAGCAGTGGAAGCGGGGCGAGCTCCTACGAGCAGTACTTC.

This chain joins TRBV6-1 and TRBJ2-1, with 7 bases aligning to TRBD2. Germline V gene sequence: CDR1 MNHNS, CDR2 SASEGT. Trimming removed 2 bases from V and 8 bases from J; junction bases left unmatched: 9. The CDR3 contains 15 residues. For the CDR3, the DNA is TGTGCCAGCAGTGAAAATCGGGGACTATCTGATGAGCAGTTCTTC. Its translation is CASSENRGLSDEQFF.

The V gene is TRBV18, the J gene TRBJ1-2, with D possibly being TRBD1 (6 bases). This CDR3 is built from 14 residues. Trimming took 2 bases from V and 0 from J, leaving 7 bases between them. CDR1 is KGHSH, CDR2 LQKENI, per germline. The CDR3 loop reads CASSPGTSNYGYTF. In DNA form, the CDR3 reads TGTGCCAGCTCACCAGGGACATCTAACTATGGCTACACCTTC.

The chain carries TRBV6-4 and TRBJ1-1; a weak D match, TRBD1 (5 bases). Looked up from germline, CDR1 is MRHNA and CDR2 is SNTAGT. The CDR3 extends over 13 amino acids. V gave up 2 bases and J gave up 10 bases, with 14 bases separating them. DNA of the CDR3: TGTGCCAGCAGTGACGCATTGGGGGGTAGAGCTTTCTTT. This encodes CASSDALGGRAFF.

The chain employs TRBV11-2 and TRBJ2-3; 7 nucleotides agree with TRBD2. With V trimmed by 1 base and J by 0 bases, 7 bases remained unmatched. Germline assignment: CDR1 SGHAT and CDR2 FQNNGV. The CDR3 covers 17 residues. CDR3 loop: CASSLVPGGGSTDTQYF. The DNA of the CDR3 is TGTGCCAGCAGCTTAGTTCCGGGGGGAGGAAGCACAGATACGCAGTATTTT.

The chain joins TRBV7-9 to TRBJ2-1; TRBD2 matches at 7 bases. Germline lookup yields CDR1 SEHNR and CDR2 FQNEAQ (reference sequence). Trimming at V came to 5 bases and at J to 6 bases, leaving 13 bases not matched to a gene. The CDR3 has 16 residues. The DNA for the CDR3 is TGTGCCAGCAGCCCTAGGGGCGGGAGCGCATTCAATGAGCAGTTCTTC. It encodes CASSPRGGSAFNEQFF.

This clone was observed once. The V call is TRBV6-5, the J call TRBJ2-1, with 9 bases identical to TRBD1. This CDR3 has 13 residues. V was clipped by 5 bases and J by 11 bases; unmatched bases: 7. Germline lookup yields CDR1 MNHEY and CDR2 SVGAGI. This CDR3 is CASSDQDRGKQFF. The CDR3 DNA reads TGTGCCAGCAGTGACCAGGACAGGGGTAAGCAGTTCTTC.

Worth noting for this clone: A junction boundary mismatches the germline segment, possibly from a read error. The same CDR3 is also encoded by other DNA sequences in this sample. J is TRBJ2-7 and V is TRBV5-1; D may be TRBD1 (5 bases). Looked up from germline, CDR1 is SGHRS and CDR2 is YFSETQ. There are 14 residues in the CDR3. The CDR3 DNA sequence: TGCGCCAGCAGTCTCACGCAGGGCTCCTACGAACAGTACTTC. It codes for CASSLTQGSYEQYF.

The chain combines TRBV30 with TRBJ2-7; 7 bases agree with TRBD2. With V trimmed by 1 base and J by 4 bases, 7 bases remained unmatched. CDR1 GTSNPN and CDR2 SVGIG come from the germline V gene (reference sequence). The CDR3 covers 14 residues. This chain's CDR3 is CAWSAGAGWYEQYF. The CDR3 DNA reads as TGTGCCTGGAGTGCCGGAGCGGGATGGTACGAGCAGTACTTC.

This chain connects TRBV2 to TRBJ2-5; 7 nucleotides agree with TRBD1. J gave up 1 base and V 10 bases, and 12 bases lay outside the gene matches. The CDR3 is made up of 15 amino acids. The germline V gene has CDR1 SNHLY and CDR2 FYNNEI. In DNA, the CDR3 is TGTGCCACTAAGCGGACAGGACAGCTCCAAGAGACCCAGTACTTC. It yields the protein CATKRTGQLQETQYF.

A few counts support this clone. The chain is built from TRBV6-7 and TRBJ2-7, with D possibly matching TRBD2 (5 bases). TRBV6-7 is an open reading frame, and its role is uncertain. Trimming stripped 3 bases from V and 3 bases from J, with 21 bases between. The CDR3 loop spans 17 amino acids. CDR3 sequence: CASSYPPTKADFYEQYF. Here the CDR3 DNA reads TGTGCCAGCAGTTATCCCCCTACGAAGGCGGACTTCTACGAGCAGTACTTC.

CDR3 in amino acids: CASSPADRVRGYSNQPQHF. CDR3 DNA sequence: TGTGCCAGCAGTCCCGCGGACAGGGTGAGAGGGTATAGCAATCAGCCCCAGCATTTT. V and J are TRBV28 and TRBJ1-5; 8 nucleotides align to TRBD1. Germline V CDR1 and CDR2: MDHEN, SYDVKM. Unmatched junction bases numbered 15, after V lost 5 bases and J lost 0 bases. This CDR3 is built from 19 residues.

In its sample, this clone was seen once. V gene TRBV7-2 combines with J gene TRBJ1-4, with TRBD1 matching 9 bases. The CDR3 has 16 residues. Germline CDR1 is SGHTA and CDR2 is FQGNSA. The ends lost 1 base at V and 4 bases at J; junction bases unmatched: 4. The CDR3 region is CASSLGDRAGNEKLFF. Written as DNA, the CDR3 is TGTGCCAGCAGCTTAGGGGACAGGGCTGGTAATGAAAAACTGTTTTTT. The entire variable domain, with the rest obtained from reference TRBV7-2 and TRBJ1-4, is as follows: GAGVSQSPSNKVTEKGKDVELRCDPISGHTALYWYRQSLGQGLEFLIYFQGNSAPDKSGLPSDRFSAERTGGSVSTLTIQRTQQEDSAVYLCASSLGDRAGNEKLFFGSGTQLSVL.

In this sample, this clone turned up once. The CDR3 protein is CASSFLGQGIANYGYTF. In DNA, the CDR3 is TGTGCCAGCAGTTTCCTCGGACAGGGGATAGCTAACTATGGCTACACCTTC. The chain recombines TRBV27 with TRBJ1-2; 9 nucleotides match TRBD1. The V gene's germline CDR1 is MNHEY and CDR2 SMNVEV (reference sequence). The CDR3 runs to 17 residues. Trimming cost V 3 bases and J 0 bases; bases outside gene matches: 8.

The chain combines TRBV5-1 with TRBJ2-1; 7 bases map to TRBD2. Germline CDR1 is SGHRS and CDR2 is YFSETQ. The CDR3 has 15 amino acids. V was pared by 3 bases and J by 0 bases, with 3 bases of the junction left unmatched. CDR3 in DNA: TGCGCCAGCAGCTGGCGGGGGAGCTCCTACAATGAGCAGTTCTTC. It is translated as CASSWRGSSYNEQFF.